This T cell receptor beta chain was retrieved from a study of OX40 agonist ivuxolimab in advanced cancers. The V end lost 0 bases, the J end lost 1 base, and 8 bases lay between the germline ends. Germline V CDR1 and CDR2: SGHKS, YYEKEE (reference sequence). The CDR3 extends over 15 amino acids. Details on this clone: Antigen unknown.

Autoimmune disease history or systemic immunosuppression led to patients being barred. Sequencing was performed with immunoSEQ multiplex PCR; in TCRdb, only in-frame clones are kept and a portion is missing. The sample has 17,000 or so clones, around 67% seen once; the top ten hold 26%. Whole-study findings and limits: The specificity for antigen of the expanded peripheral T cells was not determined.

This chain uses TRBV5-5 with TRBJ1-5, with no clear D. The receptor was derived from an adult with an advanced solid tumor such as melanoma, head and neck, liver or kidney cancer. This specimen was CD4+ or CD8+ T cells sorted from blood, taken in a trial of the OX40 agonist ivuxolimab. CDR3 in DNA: TGTGCCAGCAGCTTGGAAGGTAGGAGCAATCAGCCCCAGCATTTT. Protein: CASSLEGRSNQPQHF.